Detailed here is one T cell receptor beta chain. Its antigen is as yet unknown. It was with a sample-barcoded 5' primer and a J-beta primer mix that a second PCR of roughly 7 to 12 cycles was run. The template-switch adaptor was a 5' adaptor with 12 random nucleotides. It tagged each cDNA molecule. TCRdb called the 5' RACE reads again in MiXCR, with one record for every CDR3 protein. The table has approximately 1.5 million distinct CDR3 sequences, approximately 43% seen once; the top ten hold about 4%. From germline, CDR1 is SGHVS and CDR2 FQNEAQ. Trimming removed 1 base at V and 9 bases at J, with 7 bases between. The CDR3 is 12 residues long. This specimen comes from a study of blood T cells in healthy people across ages. Study outcomes and limitations: Older age went with lower TCR beta diversity per million T cells, in a roughly linear way. PBMCs were not sorted, which prevented a conclusive comparison of naive versus antigen-experienced cells.

The receptor was derived from a young woman in good health. The sequenced material came from blood. V usage is TRBV7-8 and J usage is TRBJ2-1; the D is unclear. In nucleotides, the CDR3 is TGTGCCAGCAGCTTAGGTATTACTGAGCAGTTCTTC. Translation gives CASSLGITEQFF. Together with reference TRBV7-8 and TRBJ2-1, the CDR3 gives the full variable domain: GAGVSQSPRYKVAKRGQDVALRCDPISGHVSLFWYQQALGQGPEFLTYFQNEAQLDKSGLPSDRFFAERPEGSVSTLKIQRTQQEDSAVYLCASSLGITEQFFGPGTRLTVL.